This T cell receptor beta chain was obtained from a study of blood T cell repertoires in COVID-19. Across the study: The United States, Italy and Spain provided the acute and convalescent COVID-19 samples.

The study drew participants aged about 18 to 89 years from around 24 US areas. Under the authors' procedure: Nucleated cell counts were estimated from reference gene primer amplification. Here immunoSEQ multiplex PCR was the method, and the copy in TCRdb shows in-frame clones only, minus some. V and J calls and clone size come straight from that table; D and trimming were deduced from the DNA. The table records roughly 240,000 clones, about 87% of them present only once. The receptor was isolated from a man between 50 and 59 years old who had been exposed to COVID-19. The sample consisted of PBMCs or T cells enriched from blood (not recorded which).

The chain's CDR3 is CASSPPGGLDYGGYGYTF. CDR3 DNA: TGTGCCAGCTCACCGCCGGGGGGGTTGGACTACGGAGGCTATGGCTACACCTTC. The chain recombines TRBV18 with TRBJ1-2; weak D call: TRBD1 (5 bases). Trimming left V 3 bases short and J 4 bases short, with 24 bases between. Germline lookup yields CDR1 KGHSH and CDR2 LQKENI. The CDR3 is made up of 18 amino acids.